The 27 T cell receptor beta chains reported below all come from one sample, sequenced in a study of sequential checkpoint blockade in melanoma. The assay was immunoSEQ multiplex PCR, and TCRdb's table has in-frame clones only and misses some. The table includes roughly 19,000 clones, over 70% detected once. Treatment given: randomized to nivolumab then ipilimumab (arm A) or the reverse (arm B). Material: CD8+ T cells sorted from blood (inferred from file names), obtained from a patient given nivolumab and ipilimumab in sequence. These receptors were collected from a human donor with melanoma.

V is TRBV19 and J is TRBJ2-1; 10 bases align to TRBD2. The CDR3 runs to 14 residues. Losses at the gene ends were 6 bases for V and 3 bases for J; bases not matched to a gene: 2. CDR1 is LNHDA, CDR2 SQIVND, per germline (reference sequence). CDR3 DNA sequence: TGTGCCAGTAGCGGACTAGCGGACTACAATGAGCAGTTCTTC. It specifies CASSGLADYNEQFF.

The rearrangement uses TRBV28 and TRBJ1-2; D possibly corresponds to TRBD1 (6 bases). CDR1 is MDHEN, CDR2 SYDVKM, per germline. This CDR3 has 13 amino acids. With 5 bases removed from V and 5 bases from J, the gap between germline ends came to 12 bases. The CDR3 loop reads CASSPVTGYGYTF. CDR3 bases: TGTGCCAGCAGTCCGGTTACAGGGTATGGCTACACCTTC.

V and J are TRBV6-1 and TRBJ1-5; 7 bases map to TRBD1. The V and J ends lost 5 bases and 4 bases, in that order; junction bases with no gene match: 5. Germline V gene sequence: CDR1 MNHNS, CDR2 SASEGT. The length of the CDR3 is 14 residues. The CDR3 protein is CASSPGQENQPQHF. CDR3 nucleotides: TGTGCCAGCAGTCCAGGACAGGAAAATCAGCCCCAGCATTTT.

This clone has only a few counts. The chain is built from TRBV19 and TRBJ2-1; 8 bases are shared with TRBD1. Trimming removed 5 bases from V and 6 bases from J; junction bases left unmatched: 3. Germline V gives CDR1 LNHDA, CDR2 SQIVND (reference sequence). The CDR3 spans 13 residues. The CDR3 region is CASSRQGTNEQFF. The DNA for the CDR3 is TGTGCCAGTAGTCGACAGGGGACCAATGAGCAGTTCTTC.

This clone has just one count. The rearrangement uses TRBV7-6 and TRBJ1-1, with 9 nucleotides matching TRBD1. The germline V gene encodes CDR1 SGHVS and CDR2 FNYEAQ. With V trimmed by 3 bases and J by 9 bases, 8 bases remained unmatched. The length of the CDR3 is 14 residues. CDR3 region: CASSLGDRGAKAFF. Written as DNA, the CDR3 is TGTGCCAGCAGCTTGGGCGACAGGGGGGCGAAAGCTTTCTTT.

The rearrangement joins TRBV28 to TRBJ2-7, with TRBD1 identical over 10 bases. V gave up 2 bases and J gave up 6 bases; unmatched junction bases: 7. Per germline, CDR1 MDHEN and CDR2 SYDVKM. The CDR3 is made up of 15 amino acids. The CDR3 sequence: CASSLPGTGAREQYF. In DNA, the CDR3 is TGTGCCAGCAGTTTACCCGGGACAGGGGCTCGCGAGCAGTACTTC.

The gene calls are TRBV9 and TRBJ2-7; TRBD2 might be the D (5 bases). The V gene's germline CDR1 is SGDLS and CDR2 YYNGEE. V lost 0 bases to trimming and J lost 7 bases, with 14 bases between them. This CDR3 is built from 14 residues. The CDR3 sequence is CASSVDGIGWEQYF. As DNA, the CDR3 is TGTGCCAGCAGCGTAGACGGGATTGGGTGGGAGCAGTACTTC.

The gene calls are TRBV9 and TRBJ2-3; D is possibly TRBD2 (6 bases). CDR1 SGDLS and CDR2 YYNGEE come from the germline V gene. CDR3 length: 13 amino acids. V was shortened by 6 bases and J by 0 bases, with 8 bases between the two germline ends. The CDR3 nucleotides are TGTGCCAGCAACGGGGGAAGCACAGATACGCAGTATTTT. Protein: CASNGGSTDTQYF. Supplemented by reference TRBV9 and TRBJ2-3, the full variable domain reads DSGVTQTPKHLITATGQRVTLRCSPRSGDLSVYWYQQSLDQGLQFLIQYYNGEERAKGNILERFSAQQFPDLHSELNLSSLELGDSALYFCASNGGSTDTQYFGPGTRLTVL.

The chain couples TRBV7-9 to TRBJ2-5; 12 bases align to TRBD2. The CDR3 totals 15 residues. Germline CDR1 and CDR2: SEHNR and FQNEAQ (reference sequence). The trim removed 5 bases at V and 5 bases at J, leaving 6 bases unmatched. CDR3 coding DNA: TGTGCCAGCAGCAGTGGACTAGCGGGGCTGGAGACCCAGTACTTC. Residues: CASSSGLAGLETQYF.

The J gene is TRBJ1-1, the V gene TRBV19, with D maybe TRBD1 (6 bases). The CDR3 contains 13 residues. V lost 1 base, J lost 5 bases, and 8 bases lay in between. The V gene's germline CDR1 is LNHDA and CDR2 SQIVND (reference sequence). This chain's CDR3 is CASSIGQGTEAFF. DNA for the CDR3: TGTGCCAGTAGTATAGGGCAGGGGACTGAAGCTTTCTTT.

This chain uses TRBV7-9 with TRBJ1-2, with D uncertain. V dropped 3 bases and J dropped 4 bases, with 9 bases sitting between them. Germline V gene lookup returns CDR1 SEHNR and CDR2 FQNEAQ (reference sequence). The CDR3 totals 13 residues. The CDR3 nucleotides read TGTGCCAGCAGCTTCGCGGAACCCTATGGCTACACCTTC. Amino acids: CASSFAEPYGYTF.

This chain connects TRBV7-9 to TRBJ2-7; weak D call: TRBD1 (5 bases). Germline V gene data show CDR1 as SEHNR and CDR2 as FQNEAQ (reference sequence). CDR3 length: 14 residues. The V gene lost 0 bases and the J gene lost 0 bases, with 6 bases spanning the gap. The CDR3 DNA follows: TGTGCCAGCAGCTTAGCGGGGCGCTCCTACGAGCAGTACTTC. Translation gives CASSLAGRSYEQYF.

The chain joins TRBV2 to TRBJ2-5; TRBD1 is a possible D gene (7 bases). CDR1 and CDR2 (germline): SNHLY, FYNNEI. The V end was cut by 5 bases, the J end by 5 bases, with 12 bases between. This CDR3 comprises 13 residues. In DNA form, the CDR3 reads TGTGCCAGCAGTTCAGGGGGGTCGGAGACCCAGTACTTC. As protein: CASSSGGSETQYF. Together with reference TRBV2 and TRBJ2-5, the CDR3 gives the full variable domain: EPEVTQTPSHQVTQMGQEVILRCVPISNHLYFYWYRQILGQKVEFLVSFYNNEISEKSEIFDDQFSVERPDGSNFTLKIRSTKLEDSAMYFCASSSGGSETQYFGPGTRLLVL.

This clone turned up a few times. The chain links TRBV7-9 to TRBJ2-7; 12 bases map to TRBD2. CDR3 length: 17 amino acids. CDR1 is SEHNR, CDR2 FQNEAQ, per germline (reference sequence). V shed 4 bases, J shed 5 bases, and the junction held 12 bases outside the gene matches. The CDR3 sequence: CASSSWDPSGGADEQYF. The CDR3, as DNA: TGTGCCAGCAGCTCGTGGGATCCTAGCGGGGGGGCGGACGAGCAGTACTTC.

V and J are TRBV5-1 and TRBJ1-6, with 7 bases lining up with TRBD1. The junction had 6 bases not matched to a gene; V was cut back by 3 bases and J by 9 bases. The CDR3 loop spans 14 amino acids. Germline V gene data show CDR1 as SGHRS and CDR2 as YFSETQ. This chain's CDR3 is CASSWRQGSSPLHF. The CDR3 DNA reads TGCGCCAGCAGCTGGCGACAGGGAAGTTCACCCCTCCACTTT.

J is TRBJ2-1 and V is TRBV13; 7 positions agree with TRBD1. This CDR3 contains 14 residues. The V and J ends lost 2 bases and 4 bases, in that order; junction bases with no gene match: 2. Germline V gene data show CDR1 as PRHDT and CDR2 as FYEKMQ (reference sequence). CDR3 region: CASSLRDRYNEQFF. The CDR3 DNA follows: TGTGCCAGCAGCTTACGGGACAGATACAATGAGCAGTTCTTC.

CDR3 loop: CSAPGQTYGYTF. The CDR3 DNA reads TGCAGCGCACCGGGACAGACCTATGGCTACACCTTC. The chain has TRBV29-1 and TRBJ1-2; 7 nucleotides line up with TRBD1. J lost 4 bases, V lost 7 bases, and 6 bases had no gene match. Germline lookup yields CDR1 SQVTM and CDR2 ANQGSEA. CDR3 length equals 12 residues.

This clone has just a few counts. The chain is built from TRBV7-9 and TRBJ1-3; D perhaps matches TRBD1 (6 bases). There are 15 residues in the CDR3. V lost 3 bases and J 1 base, leaving 10 bases between the germline ends. The germline CDR1 and CDR2 sequences are SEHNR and FQNEAQ (reference sequence). Written as DNA, the CDR3 is TGTGCCAGCAGCTTCCCCACAGGGTCTGGAAACACCATATATTTT. It specifies CASSFPTGSGNTIYF.

Comments on this clone: This CDR3 is also generated by other DNA sequences in the sample. V is TRBV5-6 and J is TRBJ1-1; D remains ambiguous. The CDR3 sequence is 12 residues long. From germline, CDR1 is SGHDT and CDR2 YYEEEE. The V end was cut by 1 base, the J end by 5 bases, with 6 bases between. Here the CDR3 DNA reads TGTGCCAGCAGCTTGCGAGGGACTGAAGCTTTCTTT. Protein: CASSLRGTEAFF.

This clone was seen a single time. The CDR3 DNA reads TGTGCCAGCAGTTTTGGGGCCCAGGGGCCCTACGAGCAGTACTTC. Amino acids: CASSFGAQGPYEQYF. This chain uses TRBV27 with TRBJ2-7, with D possibly TRBD1 on 6 matching bases. This CDR3 has 15 amino acids. CDR1 is MNHEY and CDR2 is SMNVEV in the germline V gene (reference sequence). Trimming cost V 3 bases and J 2 bases, with 14 bases left between them.

On this clone itself: At one end, the junction sequence differs from germline, possibly due to a read error. The chain employs TRBV29-1 and TRBJ2-7; 10 bases agree with TRBD1. CDR3 length: 15 residues. CDR1 SQVTM and CDR2 ANQGSEA come from the germline V gene. CDR3 residues: CSVEAGTGAGYEQYF. As DNA, the CDR3 is TGCAGCGTGGAAGCCGGGACAGGGGCTGGCTACGAGCAGTACTTC.

The chain joins TRBV6-6 to TRBJ2-1, with 10 bases lining up with TRBD2. CDR3 size: 14 residues. The ends lost 5 bases at V and 4 bases at J; junction bases unmatched: 2. CDR1 is MNHNY and CDR2 is SVGAGI in the germline V gene (reference sequence). CDR3 residues: CASSSGGGYNEQFF. The CDR3 nucleotides are TGTGCCAGCAGTAGCGGGGGGGGTTACAATGAGCAGTTCTTC.

V gene TRBV28 combines with J gene TRBJ2-5; TRBD1 is a possible D gene (5 bases). The end of the DNA fits TRBJ2-7 better, so the J call may be wrong. This CDR3 spans 14 amino acids. The germline CDR1 and CDR2 sequences are MDHEN and SYDVKM. The CDR3 is CASKPEDNYYEQYF. CDR3 coding DNA: TGTGCCAGCAAGCCCGAGGACAACTACTACGAGCAGTACTTC.

The chain is built from TRBV27 and TRBJ2-1, with D tentatively TRBD2 (5 bases). Trimming stripped 3 bases from V and 10 bases from J, with 13 bases between. The CDR3 has 13 residues. Germline CDR1 and CDR2: MNHEY and SMNVEV (reference sequence). CDR3 in DNA: TGTGCCAGCAGTTTCTCTGCGGGTAGCGAGCAGTTCTTC. Its translation: CASSFSAGSEQFF.

This chain connects TRBV9 to TRBJ2-5; 7 bases are a match to TRBD2. The CDR3 has 13 amino acids. V was pared by 4 bases and J by 3 bases, with 3 bases of the junction left unmatched. From germline, CDR1 is SGDLS and CDR2 YYNGEE. This CDR3 is CASSRDYKETQYF. The CDR3 region has the DNA TGTGCCAGCAGCAGGGACTATAAAGAGACCCAGTACTTC.

V gene TRBV29-1 combines with J gene TRBJ1-2; D may be TRBD1 (5 bases). CDR3 size: 11 residues. From germline, CDR1 is SQVTM and CDR2 ANQGSEA. Trimming stripped 6 bases from V and 4 bases from J, with 9 bases between. The CDR3 DNA follows: TGCAGCGTGTCCGACAGCTATGGCTACACCTTC. Translated: CSVSDSYGYTF.

The rearrangement joins TRBV4-1 to TRBJ2-7, with 7 bases aligning to TRBD2. CDR1 is MGHRA, CDR2 YSYEKL, per germline. The CDR3 length is 14 residues. The V gene end was trimmed by 3 bases and the J gene end by 0 bases; junction bases not matched to a gene: 2. The CDR3 region has the DNA TGCGCCAGCAGCCAGGCTAGCGGCTCCTACGAGCAGTACTTC. Amino acid sequence: CASSQASGSYEQYF.